Listed below are T cell receptor beta chains from one sample, sequenced in a study of post-analysis software for immune sequencing data. TCRdb reprocessed the PCR reads via MiXCR and lists one record per CDR3 protein. Counted here are 380,000 or so distinct CDR3 sequences, 30% to 45% occurring once; the ten biggest clones make up 13%. Material for sequencing was blood. The receptors were gathered from a girl aged 10-17 years with multiple sclerosis. The CDR3 runs from the conserved cysteine through the conserved F or W. The D gene is left open where the match is weak. A row's size may be missing; if present it is once, few, many or a size class.

CASSLLSANQETQYF | TGTGCCAGCAGCTTACTCTCCGCGAACCAAGAGACCCAGTACTTC | NA | TRBV7-9 | many | TRBJ2-5
CAITAEDHEQFF | TGTGCCATCACCGCCGAGGACCATGAGCAGTTCTTC | NA | TRBV10-3 | NA | TRBJ2-1
CASSMNRAGGGYTF | TGTGCCAGCAGCATGAACCGGGCCGGGGGGGGCTACACCTTC | NA | TRBV11-2 | NA | TRBJ1-2
CASSLGGRNTEAFF | TGTGCCAGCAGCTTAGGAGGGCGGAACACTGAAGCTTTCTTT | NA | TRBV7-9 | NA | TRBJ1-1
CASRLATGTPQSNEQFF | TGTGCCAGCAGGCTGGCGACCGGGACTCCCCAAAGCAATGAGCAGTTCTTC | NA | TRBV6-1 | NA | TRBJ2-1
CASSSGQEVYSNQPQHF | TGTGCCAGCAGCTCCGGACAGGAGGTTTATAGCAATCAGCCCCAGCATTTT | TRBD1 | TRBV7-9 | NA | TRBJ1-5
CSARARDRGQDEQFF | TGCAGTGCTAGGGCCCGGGACAGAGGGCAGGATGAGCAGTTCTTC | TRBD1 | TRBV20-1 | NA | TRBJ2-1
CSANRDSNQPQHF | TGCAGTGCAAACAGGGATAGCAATCAGCCCCAGCATTTT | NA | TRBV20-1 | NA | TRBJ1-5
CAITAELNSPLHF | TGTGCCATCACCGCCGAACTTAATTCACCCCTCCACTTT | NA | TRBV10-3 | few | TRBJ1-6
CASSLDRGFLETQYF | TGTGCCAGCAGTTTGGACAGGGGGTTTTTAGAGACCCAGTACTTC | TRBD1 | TRBV12-3/TRBV12-4 | NA | TRBJ2-5
CASSLTQGMQYF | TGTGCCAGCAGCCTGACCCAGGGAATGCAGTACTTC | NA | TRBV27 | few | TRBJ2-7
CASSPDPTGQVHEQYF | TGCGCCAGCAGCCCCGATCCAACCGGACAAGTCCACGAGCAGTACTTC | NA | TRBV4-3 | few | TRBJ2-7
CASSARPGETYEQYF | TGTGCCAGCAGCGCCCGTCCCGGTGAGACCTACGAGCAGTACTTC | NA | TRBV9 | few | TRBJ2-7
CSVEGQGVGNEQFF | TGCAGTGTGGAGGGACAGGGGGTAGGAAATGAGCAGTTCTTC | TRBD1 | TRBV20-1 | few | TRBJ2-1
CASSSSGGGDEAFF | TGTGCCAGCAGTAGCTCAGGGGGCGGGGATGAAGCTTTCTTT | TRBD1 | TRBV12-3/TRBV12-4 | few | TRBJ1-1
CSVELAGDYTDTQYF | TGCAGCGTTGAATTAGCGGGGGACTACACAGATACGCAGTATTTT | TRBD2 | TRBV29-1 | NA | TRBJ2-3
CASSSRDGRRGSAGYTF | TGTGCCAGCAGCTCGAGGGACGGCCGTCGGGGAAGTGCTGGCTACACCTTC | NA | TRBV7-9 | NA | TRBJ1-2
CSVRSQANKKLFF | TGCAGCGTTCGGAGTCAGGCCAATAAAAAACTGTTTTTT | NA | TRBV29-1 | NA | TRBJ1-4
CASSVGTGGYSYEQYF | TGTGCCAGCAGCGTAGGGACAGGGGGCTATTCCTACGAGCAGTACTTC | TRBD1 | TRBV9 | once | TRBJ2-7
CASSQVPYGTGPDTQYF | TGTGCCAGCAGCCAGGTCCCTTACGGGACAGGCCCAGATACGCAGTATTTT | TRBD1 | TRBV4-2 | once | TRBJ2-3
CASSFSRGAGRKAFF | TGTGCCAGCAGTTTCTCGAGAGGGGCAGGACGCAAAGCTTTCTTT | NA | TRBV28 | few | TRBJ1-1
CASSQDLGLAGYGQYF | TGCGCCAGCAGCCAAGATCTGGGACTAGCGGGGTACGGGCAGTACTTC | TRBD2 | TRBV4-3 | NA | TRBJ2-7
CASYDRGTEAFF | TGTGCCAGCTACGACAGAGGCACTGAAGCTTTCTTT | NA | TRBV27 | few | TRBJ1-1
CASSDRGAAEQYF | TGTGCCAGCAGTGATAGGGGGGCCGCCGAGCAGTACTTC | NA | TRBV25-1 | NA | TRBJ2-7
CASSPGRASADNEQFF | TGTGCCAGCAGCCCTGGGAGGGCTAGCGCGGACAATGAGCAGTTCTTC | TRBD2 | TRBV7-3 | NA | TRBJ2-1
CASSEALSAGGPFYERYF | TGTGCCAGCAGTGAAGCGCTATCGGCGGGGGGGCCTTTCTACGAGCGGTACTTC | TRBD2 | TRBV6-1 | NA | TRBJ2-7
CASSPGAPTSGSNEQYF | TGCGCCAGCAGCCCAGGTGCCCCGACTAGCGGGTCGAACGAGCAGTACTTC | TRBD2 | TRBV4-1 | few | TRBJ2-7
CSVDSGTLYNEQFF | TGCAGCGTTGACTCAGGGACGCTGTACAATGAGCAGTTCTTC | NA | TRBV29-1 | NA | TRBJ2-1